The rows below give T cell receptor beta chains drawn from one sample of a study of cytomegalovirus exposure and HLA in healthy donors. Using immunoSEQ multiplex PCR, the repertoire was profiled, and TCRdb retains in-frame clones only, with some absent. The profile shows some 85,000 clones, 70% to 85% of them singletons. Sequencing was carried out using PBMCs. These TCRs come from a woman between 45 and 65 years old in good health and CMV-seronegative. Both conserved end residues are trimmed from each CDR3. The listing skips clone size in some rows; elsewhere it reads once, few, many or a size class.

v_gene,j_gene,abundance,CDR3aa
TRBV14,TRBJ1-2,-,ASSQDPKAGGLL
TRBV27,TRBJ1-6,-,ASSLSRQGNNSPLH
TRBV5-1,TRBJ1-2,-,ASRNRGGGYT
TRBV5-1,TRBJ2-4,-,ASSLGGQGTNIQY
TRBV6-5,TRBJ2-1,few,ASSYLGGSGNNEQF
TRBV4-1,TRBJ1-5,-,ASSAFVDSPNQPQH
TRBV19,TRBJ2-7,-,ASSIAGARGEQY
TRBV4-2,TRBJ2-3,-,ASSQRTATDTQY
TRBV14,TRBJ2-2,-,ASSQDWGALGESGELF
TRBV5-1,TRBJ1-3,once,ASSLANAGYSGNTIY
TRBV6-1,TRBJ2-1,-,ASSEGNRENEQF
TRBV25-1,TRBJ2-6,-,ASSQSGANVLT
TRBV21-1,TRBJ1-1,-,ASSGSRRGPRTEAF
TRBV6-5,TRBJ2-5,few,ASSSGLAGGQETQY
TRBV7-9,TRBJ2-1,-,ASSSDSSYRDNEQF
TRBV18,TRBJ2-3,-,ASSLRTSGSSDTQY
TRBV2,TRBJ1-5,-,ASMKGEAWPQH
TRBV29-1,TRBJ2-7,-,SVSDRGEGIRF
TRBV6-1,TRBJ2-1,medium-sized,ASSEETGAPSEQF
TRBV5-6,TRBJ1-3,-,ASSLGSSSGNTIY
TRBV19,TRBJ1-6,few,ASSIDREGRYNSPLH
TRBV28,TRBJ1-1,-,ASSLEDTEAF
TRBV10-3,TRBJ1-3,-,AISLTGGNGNTIY
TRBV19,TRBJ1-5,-,ASSIVYREKDQPQH
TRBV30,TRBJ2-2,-,AFQENTGELF
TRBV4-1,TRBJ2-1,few,ASSAGGSSYNEQF
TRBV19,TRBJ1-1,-,ASRGGGMNTEAF
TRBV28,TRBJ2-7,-,ASSFLRYEQY
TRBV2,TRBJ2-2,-,ASSESRNTGELF
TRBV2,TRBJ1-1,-,ASTVNTEAF
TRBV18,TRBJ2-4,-,ASSPPAQIKNIQY
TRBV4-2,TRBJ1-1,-,ASSHSAGEDTEAF